Each of the 26 T cell receptor beta chains below was sequenced from the same sample in a study of blood T cell repertoires in COVID-19. Here immunoSEQ multiplex PCR was the method, and the copy in TCRdb shows in-frame clones only, minus some. The sample shows 150,000 to 200,000 clones, about 83% of them seen only once. Sequenced input: peripheral blood. Receptor source: a human donor in a cohort sampled during active COVID-19.

The genes are TRBV30 and TRBJ1-6, with 9 positions matching TRBD1. Losses at the gene ends were 4 bases for V and 7 bases for J; bases not matched to a gene: 5. CDR1 and CDR2 from the germline V gene are GTSNPN and SVGIG (reference sequence). CDR3 size: 14 residues. This CDR3 is CAWNRDRDNSPLHF. In DNA form, the CDR3 reads TGTGCCTGGAATAGGGACAGGGACAATTCACCCCTCCACTTT. Using reference TRBV30 and TRBJ1-6 for the parts outside the CDR3, the full variable domain is SQTIHQWPATLVQPVGSPLSLECTVEGTSNPNLYWYRQAAGRGLQLLFYSVGIGQISSEVPQNLSASRPQDRQFILSSKKLLLSDSGFYLCAWNRDRDNSPLHFGNGTRLTVT.

V and J are TRBV19 and TRBJ1-2, with TRBD1 matching over 9 bases. J lost 4 bases, V lost 5 bases, and 8 bases had no gene match. CDR1 LNHDA and CDR2 SQIVND come from the germline V gene (reference sequence). CDR3 length: 15 residues. CDR3 sequence (DNA): TGTGCCAGTAGTGGGACCGGGACAGGGAGCTATGGCTACACCTTC. This codes for CASSGTGTGSYGYTF. Combining the CDR3 with reference TRBV19 and TRBJ1-2 gives the whole variable domain DGGITQSPKYLFRKEGQNVTLSCEQNLNHDAMYWYRQDPGQGLRLIYYSQIVNDFQKGDIAEGYSVSREKKESFPLTVTSAQKNPTAFYLCASSGTGTGSYGYTFGSGTRLTVV.

The chain carries TRBV5-1 and TRBJ2-7; the D gene is possibly TRBD1 (5 bases). CDR1 and CDR2 from the germline V gene are SGHRS and YFSETQ. Trimming removed 4 bases at V and 3 bases at J, with 17 bases between. The CDR3 is 15 amino acids. CDR3: CASSPDRRGFYEQYF. The CDR3 nucleotides read TGCGCCAGCAGCCCTGACAGAAGGGGTTTCTACGAGCAGTACTTC. Combining the CDR3 with reference TRBV5-1 and TRBJ2-7 gives the whole variable domain KAGVTQTPRYLIKTRGQQVTLSCSPISGHRSVSWYQQTPGQGLQFLFEYFSETQRNKGNFPGRFSGRQFSNSRSEMNVSTLELGDSALYLCASSPDRRGFYEQYFGPGTRLTVT.

This clone was observed a single time. J is TRBJ2-5 and V is TRBV19; 8 bases map to TRBD1. This CDR3 is 14 amino acids long. CDR1 LNHDA and CDR2 SQIVND come from the germline V gene (reference sequence). J was trimmed by 2 bases and V by 4 bases; bases with no gene match: 3. The CDR3 spells CASSTRDRQETQYF. The CDR3 DNA reads as TGTGCCAGTAGTACAAGGGACAGGCAAGAGACCCAGTACTTC.

The gene calls are TRBV2 and TRBJ1-1; D is uncertain. Germline loops: CDR1 SNHLY, CDR2 FYNNEI. This CDR3 is 13 amino acids long. Trimming took off 6 bases at V and 1 base at J, with 9 bases between the two ends. Written as DNA, the CDR3 is TGTGCCAGCAGGAAGAGCGAGAACACTGAAGCTTTCTTT. Its protein product is CASRKSENTEAFF.

The J gene is TRBJ1-1, the V gene TRBV7-9; 7 nucleotides match TRBD1. The CDR3 has 15 residues. Germline loops: CDR1 SEHNR, CDR2 FQNEAQ (reference sequence). J was trimmed by 0 bases and V by 2 bases; bases with no gene match: 3. In DNA, the CDR3 is TGTGCCAGCAGCTTAAGACAGGGCGTGAACACTGAAGCTTTCTTT. This encodes CASSLRQGVNTEAFF.

The J gene is TRBJ2-2, the V gene TRBV7-3, with 10 bases fitting TRBD1. The length of the CDR3 is 14 residues. Per the germline V gene, CDR1 is SGHTA and CDR2 is FQGTGA. Losses at the gene ends were 5 bases for V and 7 bases for J; bases not matched to a gene: 4. The CDR3 protein is CASSRDRGNGELFF. As DNA, the CDR3 is TGTGCCAGCAGCCGGGACAGGGGAAACGGGGAGCTGTTTTTT.

J is TRBJ2-7 and V is TRBV4-1; no clear D. In germline, CDR1 is MGHRA, CDR2 YSYEKL. V was shortened by 0 bases and J by 6 bases, with 9 bases between the two germline ends. The CDR3 runs 13 residues. CDR3 bases: TGCGCCAGCAGCCAAGATCCGGGTTTCGAGCAGTACTTC. Translation: CASSQDPGFEQYF.

The rearrangement uses TRBV7-3 and TRBJ2-3; D is ambiguous. This CDR3 comprises 14 residues. With 5 bases removed from V and 4 bases from J, the gap between germline ends came to 13 bases. Looked up from germline, CDR1 is SGHTA and CDR2 is FQGTGA. The CDR3 coding sequence is TGTGCCAGCAGCGCCGGTGTGAAACCAGATACGCAGTATTTT. Translated, it gives CASSAGVKPDTQYF.

This clone has a single count. The V call is TRBV4-3, the J call TRBJ2-7; D uncertain. This CDR3 spans 13 amino acids. V was trimmed by 0 bases and J by 3 bases, leaving 6 bases between them. Germline CDR1 and CDR2: LGHNA and YSLEER. The CDR3 spells CASSQDRGYEQYF. CDR3 coding DNA: TGCGCCAGCAGCCAAGACCGCGGCTACGAGCAGTACTTC.

The V gene is TRBV6-5, the J gene TRBJ1-2; TRBD1 matches 10 bases. Germline CDR1 is MNHEY and CDR2 is SVGAGI. The V gene end was trimmed by 7 bases and the J gene end by 8 bases; junction bases not matched to a gene: 10. The CDR3 is made up of 14 amino acids. The CDR3 DNA follows: TGTGCCAGCAAGGCCAGGACAGGGGGTAACGGCTACACCTTC. It encodes CASKARTGGNGYTF.

The chain has TRBV28 and TRBJ2-2; 7 nucleotides match TRBD2. V lost 9 bases, J lost 6 bases, and 1 base stayed unmatched. Germline CDR1 is MDHEN and CDR2 is SYDVKM. The CDR3 contains 11 residues. The CDR3 protein is CASAGAGELFF. The CDR3, as DNA: TGTGCCAGTGCGGGAGCCGGGGAGCTGTTTTTT.

This clone was observed once. The chain combines TRBV9 with TRBJ2-7; 11 bases are shared with TRBD1. V shed 0 bases and J 6 bases; nucleotides not matched to a gene: 2. Per germline, CDR1 SGDLS and CDR2 YYNGEE. The CDR3 sequence is 14 residues long. The CDR3 DNA sequence: TGTGCCAGCAGCGTAGTAGGGACAGGGGGCGAGCAGTACTTC. This sequence encodes CASSVVGTGGEQYF.

This chain links TRBV7-2 with TRBJ1-6; D might be TRBD1 (5 bases). CDR3 length: 16 residues. The V gene lost 1 base and the J gene lost 14 bases, with 21 bases spanning the gap. Germline assignment: CDR1 SGHTA and CDR2 FQGNSA. In DNA form, the CDR3 reads TGTGCCAGCAGCTTAGAAGTGGGTCAGGGAGGGAGGGCCCTCCACTTT. Amino acids: CASSLEVGQGGRALHF. The entire variable domain, with the rest obtained from reference TRBV7-2 and TRBJ1-6, is as follows: GAGVSQSPSNKVTEKGKDVELRCDPISGHTALYWYRQSLGQGLEFLIYFQGNSAPDKSGLPSDRFSAERTGGSVSTLTIQRTQQEDSAVYLCASSLEVGQGGRALHFGNGTRLTVT.

This clone was observed once. The V call is TRBV4-2, the J call TRBJ2-7; 7 nucleotides match TRBD1. Germline V gene sequence: CDR1 LGHNA, CDR2 YNFKEQ. The ends lost 1 base at V and 2 bases at J; junction bases unmatched: 2. The CDR3 spans 14 residues. CDR3 nucleotide sequence: TGTGCCAGCAGCCAAGTAACAGGGGCCTACGAGCAGTACTTC. It codes for CASSQVTGAYEQYF.

J is TRBJ2-4 and V is TRBV2; tentative D call: TRBD1 (5 bases). The CDR3 runs to 15 residues. Trimming stripped 7 bases from V and 3 bases from J, with 16 bases between. Germline lookup yields CDR1 SNHLY and CDR2 FYNNEI. CDR3 in DNA: TGTGCCAGCAAAAATAGGGGTGCAGTCAAAAACATTCAGTACTTC. Protein product: CASKNRGAVKNIQYF.

The chain is built from TRBV27 and TRBJ2-2, with D possibly matching TRBD1 (6 bases). The CDR3 consists of 16 residues. V lost 6 bases and J lost 0, with 14 bases in between. Germline V lookup: CDR1 MNHEY, CDR2 SMNVEV (reference sequence). The CDR3 here is CASSTDRKSNTGELFF. In DNA, the CDR3 is TGTGCCAGCAGCACAGACAGGAAATCGAACACCGGGGAGCTGTTTTTT.

V is TRBV6-2 or TRBV6-3 and J is TRBJ1-5; 7 nucleotides line up with TRBD1. In germline, CDR1 is MNHEY, CDR2 SVGEGT. The V segment lost 0 bases and the J segment 1 base; nucleotides outside the gene matches: 0. The CDR3 sequence is 15 residues long. The chain's CDR3 is CASSYSDRSNQPQHF. The CDR3 DNA sequence: TGTGCCAGCAGTTACTCGGACAGGAGCAATCAGCCCCAGCATTTT.

The chain joins TRBV7-4 to TRBJ2-7; tentatively, D is TRBD2 (5 bases). The CDR3 is 13 amino acids. The V and J ends lost 4 bases and 9 bases respectively, with 16 bases between them. Germline loops: CDR1 SGHVT, CDR2 SQSDAQ. For the CDR3, the DNA is TGTGCCAGCAGCTCATCTCGGGGTAGGTGGCAGTACTTC. It encodes CASSSSRGRWQYF.

V usage is TRBV19 and J usage is TRBJ2-6; 7 bases are a match to TRBD1. V shed 8 bases and J 1 base; nucleotides not matched to a gene: 8. The V gene's germline CDR1 is LNHDA and CDR2 SQIVND (reference sequence). This CDR3 has 16 residues. The CDR3 sequence is CASLGGEASGANVLTF. CDR3 DNA sequence: TGTGCCAGTTTAGGGGGCGAAGCATCTGGGGCCAACGTCCTGACTTTC.

CDR3 loop: CASSPILYTGGETQYF. CDR3 in DNA: TGCGCCAGCAGCCCGATCTTATATACGGGGGGAGAGACCCAGTACTTC. The chain combines TRBV23-1 with TRBJ2-5; 7 positions match TRBD2. TRBV23-1 is an ORF for which the function is uncertain. CDR3 size: 16 residues. V was pared by 6 bases and J by 4 bases, with 14 bases of the junction left unmatched.

The genes are TRBV7-2 and TRBJ1-1, with 8 bases matching TRBD1. The CDR3 runs to 14 residues. J gave up 8 bases and V 0 bases, and 5 bases lay outside the gene matches. Germline V CDR1 and CDR2: SGHTA, FQGNSA. The chain's CDR3 is CASSLAPDRAEAFF. For the CDR3, the DNA is TGTGCCAGCAGCTTAGCCCCGGACAGGGCCGAAGCTTTCTTT. The full variable domain, with the rest looked up from reference TRBV7-2 and TRBJ1-1, is GAGVSQSPSNKVTEKGKDVELRCDPISGHTALYWYRQSLGQGLEFLIYFQGNSAPDKSGLPSDRFSAERTGGSVSTLTIQRTQQEDSAVYLCASSLAPDRAEAFFGQGTRLTVV.

This sequence joins TRBV12-3 or TRBV12-4 and TRBJ1-5; D uncertain. Deletions cut 5 bases from V and 0 bases from J, with 5 bases between. This CDR3 is 13 amino acids long. The CDR3 DNA sequence: TGTGCCAGCAGTCCCTTTAGCAATCAGCCCCAGCATTTT. The encoded protein is CASSPFSNQPQHF.

This clone came up once. J is TRBJ1-6 and V is TRBV7-2; D not certain. This CDR3 has 19 residues. Per the germline V gene, CDR1 is SGHTA and CDR2 is FQGNSA. The ends were cut back, 6 bases at V and 6 bases at J, with 27 bases in the middle. CDR3 region: CASRPAGSLRAFRNSPLHF. The CDR3 DNA follows: TGTGCCAGCAGACCCGCCGGGTCCCTGAGGGCCTTTCGTAATTCACCCCTCCACTTT.

The chain uses TRBV24-1 and TRBJ1-6; D is unresolved. The CDR3 is 13 amino acids. In germline, CDR1 is KGHDR, CDR2 SFDVKD. Trimming removed 4 bases at V and 10 bases at J, with 10 bases between. In nucleotides, the CDR3 is TGTGCCACCAGTGAGGAAGTGGGCTCACCCCTCCACTTT. Protein sequence: CATSEEVGSPLHF.

This clone showed up just a few times. DNA for the CDR3: TGCGCCAGCAGCTGGAGGTTGAACACTGAAGCTTTCTTT. This codes for CASSWRLNTEAFF. The chain has TRBV5-1 and TRBJ1-1, with D unclear. The V and J ends lost 3 bases and 0 bases respectively, with 6 bases between them. This CDR3 contains 13 residues. The germline V gene encodes CDR1 SGHRS and CDR2 YFSETQ.